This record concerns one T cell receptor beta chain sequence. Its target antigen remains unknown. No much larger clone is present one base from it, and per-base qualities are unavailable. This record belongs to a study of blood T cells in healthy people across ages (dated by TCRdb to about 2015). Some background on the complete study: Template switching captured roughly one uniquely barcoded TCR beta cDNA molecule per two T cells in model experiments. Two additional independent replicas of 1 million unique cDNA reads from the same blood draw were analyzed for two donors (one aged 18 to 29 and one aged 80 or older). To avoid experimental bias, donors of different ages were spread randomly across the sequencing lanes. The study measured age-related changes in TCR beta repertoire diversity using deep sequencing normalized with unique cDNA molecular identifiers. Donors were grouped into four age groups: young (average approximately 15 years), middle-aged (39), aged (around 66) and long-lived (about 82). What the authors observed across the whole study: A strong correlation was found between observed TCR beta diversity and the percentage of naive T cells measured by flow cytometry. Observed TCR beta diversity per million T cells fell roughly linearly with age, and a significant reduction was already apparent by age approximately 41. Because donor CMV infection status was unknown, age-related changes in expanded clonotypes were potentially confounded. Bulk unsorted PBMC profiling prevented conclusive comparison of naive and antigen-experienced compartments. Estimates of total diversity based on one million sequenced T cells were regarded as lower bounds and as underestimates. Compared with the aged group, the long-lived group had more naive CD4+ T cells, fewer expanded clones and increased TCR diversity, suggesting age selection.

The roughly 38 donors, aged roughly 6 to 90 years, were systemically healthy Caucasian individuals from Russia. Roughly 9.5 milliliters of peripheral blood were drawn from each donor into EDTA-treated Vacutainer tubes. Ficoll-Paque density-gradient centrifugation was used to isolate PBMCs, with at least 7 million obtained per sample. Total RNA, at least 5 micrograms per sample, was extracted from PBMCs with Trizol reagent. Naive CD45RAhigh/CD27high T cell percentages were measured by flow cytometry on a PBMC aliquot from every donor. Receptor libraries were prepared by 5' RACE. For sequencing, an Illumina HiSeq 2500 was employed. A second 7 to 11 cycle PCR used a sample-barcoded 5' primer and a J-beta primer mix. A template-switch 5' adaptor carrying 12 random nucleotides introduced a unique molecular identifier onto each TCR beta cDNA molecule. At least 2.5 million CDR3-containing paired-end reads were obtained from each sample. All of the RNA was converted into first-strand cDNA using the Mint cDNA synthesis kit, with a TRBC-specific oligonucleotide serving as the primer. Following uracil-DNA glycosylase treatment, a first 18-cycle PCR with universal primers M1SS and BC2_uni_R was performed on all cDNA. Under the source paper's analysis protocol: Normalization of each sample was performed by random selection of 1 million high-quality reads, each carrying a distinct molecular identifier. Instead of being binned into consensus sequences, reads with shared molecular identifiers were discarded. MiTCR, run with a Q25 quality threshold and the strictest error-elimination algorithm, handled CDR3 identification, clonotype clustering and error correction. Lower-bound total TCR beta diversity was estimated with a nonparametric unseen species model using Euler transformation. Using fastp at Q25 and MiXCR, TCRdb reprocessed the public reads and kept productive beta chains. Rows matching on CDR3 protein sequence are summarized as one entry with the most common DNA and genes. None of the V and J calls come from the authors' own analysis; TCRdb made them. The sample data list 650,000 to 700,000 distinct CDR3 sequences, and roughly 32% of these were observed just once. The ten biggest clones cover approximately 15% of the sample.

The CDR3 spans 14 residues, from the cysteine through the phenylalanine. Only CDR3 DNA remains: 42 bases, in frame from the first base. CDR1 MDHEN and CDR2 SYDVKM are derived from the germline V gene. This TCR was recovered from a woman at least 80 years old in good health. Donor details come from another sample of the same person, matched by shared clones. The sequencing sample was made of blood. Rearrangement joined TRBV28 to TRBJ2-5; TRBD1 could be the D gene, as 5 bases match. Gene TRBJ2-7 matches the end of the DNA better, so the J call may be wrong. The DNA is TGTGCCAGCAGCCTCCGACAGTCCGACTACGAGCAGTACTTC. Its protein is CASSLRQSDYEQYF.